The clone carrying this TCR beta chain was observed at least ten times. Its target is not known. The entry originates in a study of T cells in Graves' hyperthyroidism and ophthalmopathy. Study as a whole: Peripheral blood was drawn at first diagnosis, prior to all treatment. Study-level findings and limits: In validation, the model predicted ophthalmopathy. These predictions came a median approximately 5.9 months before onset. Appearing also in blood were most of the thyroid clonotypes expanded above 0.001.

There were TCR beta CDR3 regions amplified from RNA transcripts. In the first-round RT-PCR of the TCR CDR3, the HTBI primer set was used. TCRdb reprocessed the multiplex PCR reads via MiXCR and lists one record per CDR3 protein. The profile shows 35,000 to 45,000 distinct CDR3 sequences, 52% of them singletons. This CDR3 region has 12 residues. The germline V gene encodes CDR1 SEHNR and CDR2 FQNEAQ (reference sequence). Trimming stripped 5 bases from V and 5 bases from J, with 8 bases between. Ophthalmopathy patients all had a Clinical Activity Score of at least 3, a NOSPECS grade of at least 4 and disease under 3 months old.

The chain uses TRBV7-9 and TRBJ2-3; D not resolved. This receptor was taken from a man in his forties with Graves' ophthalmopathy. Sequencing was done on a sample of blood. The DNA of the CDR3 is TGTGCCAGCAGCGTTTTGGGAGATACGCAGTATTTT. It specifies CASSVLGDTQYF.